The sequence of this T cell receptor (beta chain) was determined in a study of identical twins. Study-level results: Low generation probability was overrepresented in out-of-frame alpha sequences shared by twins. Excess sharing between twins was weaker in beta out-of-frame sequences. Recombination models fit unrelated individuals' TCR alpha sharing but underestimated twins'.

About this clonotype itself: Its specificity is not known.

The V end was cut by 7 bases, the J end by 7 bases, with 14 bases between. Germline V lookup: CDR1 LNHNV, CDR2 YYDKDF (reference sequence). This CDR3 is built from 13 residues. The cDNA had a unique molecular identifier and a template-switch universal primer site. One entry per CDR3 protein results from TCRdb running MiXCR on the 5' RACE reads. Among around 530,000 distinct CDR3 sequences listed, roughly 15% were seen once. The same data also went into a second study, on yellow fever vaccine responses in identical twins.

Specimen: CD4+ T cells sorted from blood. This TCR was sampled from a young woman in good health. The V call is TRBV15, the J call TRBJ2-1; D remains unclear. CDR3 sequence (DNA): TGTGCCACCACCCTGGGCCTACGAAATGAGCAGTTCTTC. This translates into CATTLGLRNEQFF.